One sample yielded the 25 T cell receptor beta chains listed below, sequenced in a study of T cells after yellow fever vaccination. Via MiXCR, TCRdb re-called the 5' RACE reads, giving one row per CDR3 protein. Of almost 600,000 distinct CDR3 sequences listed, about 13% were seen once; the top ten hold roughly 13%. The sample was PBMCs, taken on the day of the yellow fever booster vaccination. The receptors here all came from a man younger than 45 who received the YFV17D yellow fever vaccine.

The chain recombines TRBV7-9 with TRBJ2-3; 7 bases map to TRBD1. The V gene's germline CDR1 is SEHNR and CDR2 FQNEAQ (reference sequence). Trimming at V came to 4 bases and at J to 6 bases, leaving 10 bases not matched to a gene. The CDR3 runs to 15 residues. The CDR3 here is CASSSRDRARDTQYF. DNA for the CDR3: TGTGCCAGCAGCTCCCGGGACAGAGCTAGGGATACGCAGTATTTT.

This clonotype was seen more than once but under ten times. V and J are TRBV20-1 and TRBJ2-1; either TRBD1 or TRBD2 may supply D (5 bases each). The CDR3 totals 15 residues. V lost 5 bases and J 7 bases, leaving 21 bases between the germline ends. The germline V gene encodes CDR1 DFQATT and CDR2 SNEGSKA (reference sequence). The CDR3, as DNA: TGCAGTGCTGAGGGTAGCGTCGTAGCAGGGAATGAGCAGTTCTTC. Translated, it gives CSAEGSVVAGNEQFF.

This clonotype was seen many times. The rearrangement links TRBV29-1 to TRBJ2-4; 13 nucleotides agree with TRBD2. The CDR3 is made up of 18 amino acids. CDR1 is SQVTM, CDR2 ANQGSEA, per germline. The V and J ends lost 7 bases and 2 bases, in that order; junction bases with no gene match: 14. The CDR3 nucleotides read TGCAGCGCCGCTTCCCGGACTAGCGGGAGTAGGACCAAAAACATTCAGTACTTC. It codes for CSAASRTSGSRTKNIQYF.

This clonotype was detected ten times or more. V and J are TRBV28 and TRBJ1-1, with D possibly TRBD1 on 5 matching bases. CDR1 MDHEN and CDR2 SYDVKM come from the germline V gene. The CDR3 covers 14 residues. With 6 bases removed from V and 4 bases from J, the gap between germline ends came to 15 bases. CDR3 DNA: TGTGCCAGCAGCCCCTCAGTCGGGGGCACTGAAGCTTTCTTT. Its protein is CASSPSVGGTEAFF.

This clonotype appeared a few times. This sequence joins TRBV11-2 and TRBJ2-4; TRBD2 agrees at 7 bases. The germline CDR1 and CDR2 sequences are SGHAT and FQNNGV. V lost 3 bases and J lost 4; bases outside the gene matches: 6. The CDR3 has 15 amino acids. In DNA, the CDR3 is TGTGCCAGCAGCTTCCGGGGGACTAATAAAAACATTCAGTACTTC. It yields the protein CASSFRGTNKNIQYF.

The chain has TRBV29-1 and TRBJ1-2, with a weak D call TRBD1 (5 bases). The germline V and J ends were trimmed by 6 bases and 5 bases, with 13 bases remaining between them. Germline lookup yields CDR1 SQVTM and CDR2 ANQGSEA. This CDR3 contains 12 residues. CDR3 in DNA: TGCAGCGTGGGGGACGGCCGATATGGCTACACCTTC. Amino acids: CSVGDGRYGYTF.

This clonotype came up a few times. The chain combines TRBV5-1 with TRBJ2-5, with 7 bases identical to TRBD2. The J segment lost 5 bases and the V segment lost 6 bases, leaving 7 bases of the junction unmatched. This CDR3 contains 13 residues. The germline gives CDR1 SGHRS, CDR2 YFSETQ. CDR3: CASMAGEAETQYF. The CDR3 DNA is TGCGCCAGCATGGCGGGAGAGGCGGAGACCCAGTACTTC.

This clonotype was detected only a few times. The chain recombines TRBV4-3 with TRBJ2-1, with TRBD2 matching 12 bases. Trimming took 0 bases from V and 0 from J; bases not matched to a gene: 6. Germline assignment: CDR1 LGHNA and CDR2 YSLEER. CDR3 size: 19 residues. CDR3 in amino acids: CASSQERTSGASSYNEQFF. The DNA of the CDR3 is TGCGCCAGCAGCCAAGAGCGGACTAGCGGGGCAAGCTCCTACAATGAGCAGTTCTTC.

V gene TRBV18 combines with J gene TRBJ2-2; TRBD2 matches 10 bases. With V trimmed by 8 bases and J by 6 bases, 12 bases remained unmatched. Germline-derived CDR1 and CDR2 are KGHSH and LQKENI. The CDR3 sequence is 16 residues long. In DNA, the CDR3 is TGTGCCAGCCCGAAATCCAGGAGCGGGAGGGCCGGGGAGCTGTTTTTT. It codes for CASPKSRSGRAGELFF.

A few counts support this clonotype. The chain employs TRBV11-2 and TRBJ2-1, with D unclear. The CDR3 is made up of 15 amino acids. CDR1 SGHAT and CDR2 FQNNGV come from the germline V gene. Trimming took 7 bases from V and 0 from J, leaving 13 bases between them. CDR3 in amino acids: CASTPLFSSYNEQFF. The CDR3 DNA is TGTGCCAGCACCCCCTTGTTTAGCTCCTACAATGAGCAGTTCTTC.

The chain couples TRBV21-1 to TRBJ2-1; the table's D call of TRBD2 was not tested on the DNA. TRBV21-1 is a pseudogene locus. The CDR3 extends over 15 amino acids. The CDR3 coding sequence is TGTGCCAGCCTGCGGACTAGCGGGGTCCACAATGAGCAGTTCTTC. It yields the protein CASLRTSGVHNEQFF.

The CDR3 sequence: CASSSDRGHGGELFF. The CDR3 DNA is TGTGCCAGCAGCTCCGACAGGGGGCACGGCGGGGAGCTGTTTTTT. V and J are TRBV6-1 and TRBJ2-2, with 10 positions matching TRBD1. Trimming at V came to 6 bases and at J to 7 bases, leaving 8 bases not matched to a gene. The length of the CDR3 is 15 residues. Germline lookup yields CDR1 MNHNS and CDR2 SASEGT.

The chain links TRBV4-3 to TRBJ2-7; D possibly matches TRBD1 or TRBD2 (5 bases each). V was clipped by 4 bases and J by 6 bases, with 16 bases between them. The CDR3 sequence is 14 residues long. Germline assignment: CDR1 LGHNA and CDR2 YSLEER. The CDR3: CASSPGTNRREQYF. The CDR3 DNA reads TGCGCCAGCAGCCCCGGGACCAACCGGCGCGAGCAGTACTTC.

V usage is TRBV5-1 and J usage is TRBJ2-1, with TRBD2 matching 16 bases. V shed 4 bases, J shed 14 bases, and the junction held 6 bases outside the gene matches. The germline gives CDR1 SGHRS, CDR2 YFSETQ. The CDR3 runs 14 residues. The CDR3 bases are TGCGCCAGCAGCCCGGGACTAGCGGGAGGGCCAGAGTTCTTC. Protein sequence: CASSPGLAGGPEFF.

This clonotype was seen a handful of times. This sequence joins TRBV5-1 and TRBJ1-2; D is unresolved. This CDR3 is built from 14 residues. CDR1 is SGHRS, CDR2 YFSETQ, per germline. Between the trimmed V and J ends, which lost 2 bases and 2 bases, there was a span of 10 bases. The CDR3: CASSLSKSNYGYTF. CDR3 nucleotide sequence: TGCGCCAGCAGCTTATCGAAGAGCAACTATGGCTACACCTTC.

The chain carries TRBV29-1 and TRBJ2-7; 7 positions agree with TRBD2. CDR3 size: 13 residues. Germline V gene lookup returns CDR1 SQVTM and CDR2 ANQGSEA. The junction had 9 bases not matched to a gene; V was cut back by 8 bases and J by 2 bases. The CDR3 loop is CSPETSDTYEQYF. In nucleotides, the CDR3 is TGCAGCCCCGAAACTAGCGACACCTACGAGCAGTACTTC.

The sample holds a few counts of this clonotype. The chain joins TRBV20-1 to TRBJ2-3; 9 nucleotides agree with TRBD2. This CDR3 spans 15 amino acids. The germline gives CDR1 DFQATT, CDR2 SNEGSKA (reference sequence). The J segment lost 2 bases and the V segment lost 1 base, leaving 4 bases of the junction unmatched. The CDR3 DNA reads as TGCAGTGCTAGAGTCCAGCGGGAGGTCACAGATACGCAGTATTTT. Translation gives CSARVQREVTDTQYF.

V gene TRBV18 combines with J gene TRBJ2-1, with D uncertain. In germline, CDR1 is KGHSH, CDR2 LQKENI. Trimming pared 1 base from V and 7 bases from J, leaving 8 bases between. CDR3 length: 13 amino acids. This CDR3 is CASSPLTRNEQFF. The CDR3, as DNA: TGTGCCAGCTCACCACTCACGAGGAATGAGCAGTTCTTC.

The chain combines TRBV7-2 with TRBJ2-7, with D perhaps TRBD1 or TRBD2 (7 bases each). The V and J ends lost 7 bases and 7 bases respectively, with 17 bases between them. Germline loops: CDR1 SGHTA, CDR2 FQGNSA. The length of the CDR3 is 13 residues. In DNA form, the CDR3 reads TGTGCCAGCACCCTAGACAGGGAGGGAGAGCAGTACTTC. Translating it yields CASTLDREGEQYF.

This clonotype has just a few counts. The chain has TRBV28 and TRBJ2-3, with TRBD2 matching over 9 bases. The germline CDR1 and CDR2 sequences are MDHEN and SYDVKM. CDR3 size: 16 residues. V lost 1 base and J lost 4; bases outside the gene matches: 6. The CDR3 nucleotides are TGTGCCAGCAGTTTATTGGGCGGGAGGGCCCCAGATACGCAGTATTTT. This sequence encodes CASSLLGGRAPDTQYF.

This clonotype was counted a few times. The genes are TRBV7-8 and TRBJ2-1; D is unclear. Looked up from germline, CDR1 is SGHVS and CDR2 is FQNEAQ. V was trimmed by 6 bases and J by 9 bases, leaving 9 bases between them. The CDR3 runs to 11 residues. The CDR3 here is CASSIAVEQFF. The CDR3 region has the DNA TGTGCCAGCAGTATAGCTGTTGAGCAGTTCTTC.

This clonotype was observed many times. This CDR3 reads CASSLFGRPAKNIQYF. In DNA, the CDR3 is TGTGCCAGCAGCTTGTTCGGGAGGCCAGCCAAAAACATTCAGTACTTC. V is TRBV7-2 and J is TRBJ2-4, with 7 bases matching TRBD2. The germline CDR1 and CDR2 sequences are SGHTA and FQGNSA. The CDR3 loop spans 16 amino acids. V was pared by 3 bases and J by 0 bases, with 5 bases of the junction left unmatched.

This clonotype was seen a few times. This chain uses TRBV20-1 with TRBJ2-1; 10 positions agree with TRBD2. Trimming took 3 bases from V and 7 from J; bases not matched to a gene: 9. The germline V gene encodes CDR1 DFQATT and CDR2 SNEGSKA (reference sequence). The CDR3 length is 15 residues. As DNA, the CDR3 is TGCAGTGCTAGTCAGCGACTAGCGGGTCGAAATGAGCAGTTCTTC. The encoded protein is CSASQRLAGRNEQFF.

This clonotype was seen ten or more times. This chain connects TRBV5-5 to TRBJ1-1; the D is unclear. The CDR3 runs to 14 residues. Deletions cut 0 bases from V and 1 base from J, with 7 bases between. The germline V gene encodes CDR1 SGHKS and CDR2 YYEKEE (reference sequence). The CDR3 here is CASSLANPNTEAFF. Written as DNA, the CDR3 is TGTGCCAGCAGCTTGGCAAATCCGAACACTGAAGCTTTCTTT. Combining the CDR3 with reference TRBV5-5 and TRBJ1-1 gives the whole variable domain DAGVTQSPTHLIKTRGQQVTLRCSPISGHKSVSWYQQVLGQGPQFIFQYYEKEERGRGNFPDRFSARQFPNYSSELNVNALLLGDSALYLCASSLANPNTEAFFGQGTRLTVV.

The rearrangement links TRBV28 to TRBJ2-4; the D gene is possibly TRBD1 (6 bases). Germline lookup yields CDR1 MDHEN and CDR2 SYDVKM. Trimming took 5 bases from V and 0 from J, leaving 17 bases between them. The CDR3 has 17 residues. Here the CDR3 DNA reads TGTGCCAGCAGTATACTTCGGGACAACGGAGCCAAAAACATTCAGTACTTC. Encoded protein: CASSILRDNGAKNIQYF.